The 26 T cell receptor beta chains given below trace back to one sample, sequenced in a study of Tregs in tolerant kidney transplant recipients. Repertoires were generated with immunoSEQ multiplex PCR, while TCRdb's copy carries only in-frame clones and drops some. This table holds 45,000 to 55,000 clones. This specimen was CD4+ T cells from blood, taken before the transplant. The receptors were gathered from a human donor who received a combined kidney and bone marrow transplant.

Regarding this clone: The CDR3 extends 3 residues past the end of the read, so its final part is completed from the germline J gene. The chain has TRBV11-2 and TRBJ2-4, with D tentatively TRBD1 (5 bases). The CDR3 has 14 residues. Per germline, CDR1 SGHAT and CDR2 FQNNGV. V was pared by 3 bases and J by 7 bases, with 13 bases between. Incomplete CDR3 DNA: TGTGCCAGCAGCTTGGGCAGGGCGGTCAACATT. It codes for CASSLGRAVNI. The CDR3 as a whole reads CASSLGRAVNIQYF.

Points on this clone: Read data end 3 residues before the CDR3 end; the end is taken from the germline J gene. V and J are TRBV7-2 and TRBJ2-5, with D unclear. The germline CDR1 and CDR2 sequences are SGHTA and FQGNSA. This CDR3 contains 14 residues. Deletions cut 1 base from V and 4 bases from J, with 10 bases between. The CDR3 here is CASSLDSGRETQYF. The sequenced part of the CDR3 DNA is TGTGCCAGCAGCTTAGATTCAGGCAGAGAGACC. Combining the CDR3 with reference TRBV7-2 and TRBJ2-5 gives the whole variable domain GAGVSQSPSNKVTEKGKDVELRCDPISGHTALYWYRQSLGQGLEFLIYFQGNSAPDKSGLPSDRFSAERTGGSVSTLTIQRTQQEDSAVYLCASSLDSGRETQYFGPGTRLLVL.

The CDR3: CSVEPSGSYNEQFF. CDR3 DNA (partial): TGCAGCGTAGAACCTAGCGGCTCCTACAATGAG. The rearrangement uses TRBV29-1 and TRBJ2-1; the match to TRBD2 covers 7 bases. The sequence runs out 3 residues before the end of the CDR3; the remainder is reconstructed from the germline J gene. There are 14 residues in the CDR3. The trim removed 6 bases at V and 0 bases at J, leaving 5 bases unmatched. The germline CDR1 and CDR2 sequences are SQVTM and ANQGSEA.

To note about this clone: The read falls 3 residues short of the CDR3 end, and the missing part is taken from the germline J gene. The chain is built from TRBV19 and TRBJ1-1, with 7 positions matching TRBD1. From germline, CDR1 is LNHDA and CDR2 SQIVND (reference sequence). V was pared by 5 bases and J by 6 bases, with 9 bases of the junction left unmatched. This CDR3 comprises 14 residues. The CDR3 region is CASSLRQGFSEAFF. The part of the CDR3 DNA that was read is TGTGCCAGTAGTCTACGACAGGGTTTTTCTGAA.

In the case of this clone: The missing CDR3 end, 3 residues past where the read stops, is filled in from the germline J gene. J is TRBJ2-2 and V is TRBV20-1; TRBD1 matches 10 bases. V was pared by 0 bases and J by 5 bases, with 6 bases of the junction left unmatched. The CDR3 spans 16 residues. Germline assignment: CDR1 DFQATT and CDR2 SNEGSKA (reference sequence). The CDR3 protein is CSARDTGQGWTGELFF. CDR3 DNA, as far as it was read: TGCAGTGCTAGAGACACGGGACAGGGGTGGACCGGGGAG.

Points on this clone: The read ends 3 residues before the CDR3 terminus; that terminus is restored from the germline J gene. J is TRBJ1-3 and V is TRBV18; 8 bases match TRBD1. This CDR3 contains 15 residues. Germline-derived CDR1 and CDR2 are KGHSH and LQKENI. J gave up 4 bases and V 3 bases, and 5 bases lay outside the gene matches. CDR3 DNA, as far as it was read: TGTGCCAGCTCACCTCAGGGGGCGCCGGGAAACACC. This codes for CASSPQGAPGNT. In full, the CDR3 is CASSPQGAPGNTIYF. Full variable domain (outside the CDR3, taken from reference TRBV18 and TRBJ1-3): NAGVMQNPRHLVRRRGQEARLRCSPMKGHSHVYWYRQLPEEGLKFMVYLQKENIIDESGMPKERFSAEFPKEGPSILRIQQVVRGDSAAYFCASSPQGAPGNTIYFGEGSWLTVV.

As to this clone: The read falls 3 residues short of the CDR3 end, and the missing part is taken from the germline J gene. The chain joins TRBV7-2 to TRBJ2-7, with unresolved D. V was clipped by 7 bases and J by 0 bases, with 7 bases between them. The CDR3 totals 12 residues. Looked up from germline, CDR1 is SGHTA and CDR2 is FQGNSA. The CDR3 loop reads CASTSLSYEQYF. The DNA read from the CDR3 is TGTGCCAGCACAAGCCTCTCCTACGAG.

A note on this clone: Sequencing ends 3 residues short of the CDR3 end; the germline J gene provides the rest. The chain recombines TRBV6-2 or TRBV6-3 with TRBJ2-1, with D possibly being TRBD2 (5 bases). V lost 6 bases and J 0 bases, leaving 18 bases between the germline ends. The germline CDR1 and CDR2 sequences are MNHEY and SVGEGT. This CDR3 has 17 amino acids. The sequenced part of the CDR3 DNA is TGTGCCAGCAGGGGGAGCGGTAAACTTTCCTCCTACAATGAG. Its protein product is CASRGSGKLSSYNE. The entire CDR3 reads CASRGSGKLSSYNEQFF.

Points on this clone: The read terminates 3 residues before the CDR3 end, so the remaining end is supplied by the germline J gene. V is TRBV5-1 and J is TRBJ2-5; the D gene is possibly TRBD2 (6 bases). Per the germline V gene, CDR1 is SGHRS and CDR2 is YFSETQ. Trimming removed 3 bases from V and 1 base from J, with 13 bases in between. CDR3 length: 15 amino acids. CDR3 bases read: TGCGCCAGCAGCTGGGGGACTCCCTCCCAAGAGACC. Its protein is CASSWGTPSQET. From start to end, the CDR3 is CASSWGTPSQETQYF.

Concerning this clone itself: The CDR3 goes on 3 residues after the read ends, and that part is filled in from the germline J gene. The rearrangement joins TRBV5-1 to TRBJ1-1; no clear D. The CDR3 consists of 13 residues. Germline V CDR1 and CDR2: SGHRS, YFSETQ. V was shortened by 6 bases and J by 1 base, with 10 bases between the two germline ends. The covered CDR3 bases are TGCGCCAGCACCAACGAAGGGAACACTGAA. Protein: CASTNEGNTE. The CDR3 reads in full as CASTNEGNTEAFF.

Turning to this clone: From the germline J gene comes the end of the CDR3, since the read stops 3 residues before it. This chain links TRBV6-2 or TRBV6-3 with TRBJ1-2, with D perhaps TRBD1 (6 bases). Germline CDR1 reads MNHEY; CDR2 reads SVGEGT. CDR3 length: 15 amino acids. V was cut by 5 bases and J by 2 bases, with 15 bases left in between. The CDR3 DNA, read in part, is TGTGCCAGCAGTCACCCGGCGGGGGCCAACTATGGC. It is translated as CASSHPAGANYG. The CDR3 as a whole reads CASSHPAGANYGYTF.

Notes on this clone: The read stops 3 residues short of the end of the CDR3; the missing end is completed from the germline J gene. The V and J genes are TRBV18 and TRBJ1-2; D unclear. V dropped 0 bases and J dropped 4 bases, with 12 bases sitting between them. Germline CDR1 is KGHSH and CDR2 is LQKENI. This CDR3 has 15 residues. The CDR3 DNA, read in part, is TGTGCCAGCTCACCACCGATGGTAAAGGGCTATGGC. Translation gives CASSPPMVKGYG. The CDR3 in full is CASSPPMVKGYGYTF. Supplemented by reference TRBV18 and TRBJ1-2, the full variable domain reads NAGVMQNPRHLVRRRGQEARLRCSPMKGHSHVYWYRQLPEEGLKFMVYLQKENIIDESGMPKERFSAEFPKEGPSILRIQQVVRGDSAAYFCASSPPMVKGYGYTFGSGTRLTVV.

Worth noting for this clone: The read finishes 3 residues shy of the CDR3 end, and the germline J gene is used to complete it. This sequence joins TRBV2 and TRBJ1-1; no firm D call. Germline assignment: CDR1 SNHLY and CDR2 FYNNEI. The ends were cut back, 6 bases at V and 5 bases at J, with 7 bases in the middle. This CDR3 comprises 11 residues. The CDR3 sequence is CASRFGTEAFF. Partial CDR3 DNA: TGTGCCAGCAGGTTCGGGACTGAA. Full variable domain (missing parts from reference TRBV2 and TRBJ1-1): EPEVTQTPSHQVTQMGQEVILRCVPISNHLYFYWYRQILGQKVEFLVSFYNNEISEKSEIFDDQFSVERPDGSNFTLKIRSTKLEDSAMYFCASRFGTEAFFGQGTRLTVV.

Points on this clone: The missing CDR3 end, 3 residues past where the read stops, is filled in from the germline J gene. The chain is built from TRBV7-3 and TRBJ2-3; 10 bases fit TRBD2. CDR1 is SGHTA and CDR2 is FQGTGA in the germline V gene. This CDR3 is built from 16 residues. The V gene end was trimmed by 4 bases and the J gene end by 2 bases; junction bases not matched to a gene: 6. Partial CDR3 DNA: TGTGCCAGCAGCTACCGCGGGACTAGCGCCACAGATACG. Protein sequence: CASSYRGTSATDT. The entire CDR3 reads CASSYRGTSATDTQYF.

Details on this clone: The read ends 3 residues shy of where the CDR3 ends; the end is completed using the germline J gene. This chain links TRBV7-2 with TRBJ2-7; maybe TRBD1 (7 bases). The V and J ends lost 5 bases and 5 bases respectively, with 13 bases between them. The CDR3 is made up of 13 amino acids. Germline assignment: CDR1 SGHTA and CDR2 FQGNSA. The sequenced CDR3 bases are TGTGCCAGCAGCGTCCAGGGGGGCGACGAG. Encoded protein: CASSVQGGDE. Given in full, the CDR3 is CASSVQGGDEQYF.

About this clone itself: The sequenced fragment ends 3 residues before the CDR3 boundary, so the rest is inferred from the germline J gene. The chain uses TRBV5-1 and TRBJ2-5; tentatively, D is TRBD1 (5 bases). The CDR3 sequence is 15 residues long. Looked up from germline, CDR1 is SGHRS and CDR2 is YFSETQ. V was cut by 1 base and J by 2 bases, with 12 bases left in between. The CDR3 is CASSLSSRGQETQYF. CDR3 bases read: TGCGCCAGCAGCTTGTCAAGTAGGGGACAAGAGACC.

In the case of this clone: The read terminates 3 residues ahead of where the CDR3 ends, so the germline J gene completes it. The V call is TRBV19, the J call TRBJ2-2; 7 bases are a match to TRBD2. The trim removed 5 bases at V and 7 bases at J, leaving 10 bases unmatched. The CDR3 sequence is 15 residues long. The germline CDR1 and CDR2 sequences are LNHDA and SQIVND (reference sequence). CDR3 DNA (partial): TGTGCCAGTAGTCCCCGGGACTATAGATTCGGGGAG. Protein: CASSPRDYRFGE. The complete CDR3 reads CASSPRDYRFGELFF.

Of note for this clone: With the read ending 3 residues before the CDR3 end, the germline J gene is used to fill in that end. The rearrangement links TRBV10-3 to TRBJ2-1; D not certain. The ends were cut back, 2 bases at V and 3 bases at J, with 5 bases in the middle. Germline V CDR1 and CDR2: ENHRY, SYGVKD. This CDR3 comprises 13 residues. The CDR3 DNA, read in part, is TGTGCCATCAGTGAGCCCCACTACAATGAG. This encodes CAISEPHYNE. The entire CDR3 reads CAISEPHYNEQFF.

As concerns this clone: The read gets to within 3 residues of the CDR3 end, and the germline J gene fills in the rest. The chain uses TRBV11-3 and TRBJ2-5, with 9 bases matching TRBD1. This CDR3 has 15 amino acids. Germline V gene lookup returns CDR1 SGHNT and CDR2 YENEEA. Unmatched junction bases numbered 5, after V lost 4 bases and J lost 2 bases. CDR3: CASSSGQGLQETQYF. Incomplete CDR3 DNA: TGTGCCAGCAGCTCAGGACAGGGGCTACAAGAGACC.

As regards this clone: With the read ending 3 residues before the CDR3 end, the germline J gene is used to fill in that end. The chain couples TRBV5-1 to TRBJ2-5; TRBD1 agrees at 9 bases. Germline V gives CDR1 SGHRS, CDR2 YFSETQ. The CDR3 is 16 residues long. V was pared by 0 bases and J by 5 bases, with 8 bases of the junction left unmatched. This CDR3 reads CASSLGEGQGTETQYF. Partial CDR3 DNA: TGCGCCAGCAGCTTGGGGGAGGGACAGGGAACCGAGACC.

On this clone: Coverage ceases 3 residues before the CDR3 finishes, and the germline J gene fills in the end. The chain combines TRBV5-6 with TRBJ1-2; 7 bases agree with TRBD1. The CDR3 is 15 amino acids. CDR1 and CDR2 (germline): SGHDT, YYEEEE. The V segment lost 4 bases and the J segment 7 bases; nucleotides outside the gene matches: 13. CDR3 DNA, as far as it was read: TGTGCCAGCAGCCCACTAGGACAGGAAGACTGTGGC. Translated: CASSPLGQEDCG. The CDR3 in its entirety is CASSPLGQEDCGYTF.

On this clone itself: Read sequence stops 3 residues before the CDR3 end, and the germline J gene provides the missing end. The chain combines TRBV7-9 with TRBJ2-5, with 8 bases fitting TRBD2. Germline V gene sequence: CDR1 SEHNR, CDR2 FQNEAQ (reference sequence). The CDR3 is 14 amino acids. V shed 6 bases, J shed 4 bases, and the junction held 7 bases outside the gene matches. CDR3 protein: CASSYSGSSETQYF. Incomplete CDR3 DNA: TGTGCCAGCAGTTACAGCGGGAGCTCAGAGACC.

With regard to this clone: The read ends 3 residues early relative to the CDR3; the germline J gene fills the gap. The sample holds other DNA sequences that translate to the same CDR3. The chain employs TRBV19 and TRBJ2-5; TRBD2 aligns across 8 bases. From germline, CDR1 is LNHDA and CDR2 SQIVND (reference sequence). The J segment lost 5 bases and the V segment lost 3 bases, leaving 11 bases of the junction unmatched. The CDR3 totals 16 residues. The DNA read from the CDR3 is TGTGCCAGTAGTATTGATGCGGGAGGAGTTCGGGAGACC. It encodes CASSIDAGGVRET. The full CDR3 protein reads CASSIDAGGVRETQYF.

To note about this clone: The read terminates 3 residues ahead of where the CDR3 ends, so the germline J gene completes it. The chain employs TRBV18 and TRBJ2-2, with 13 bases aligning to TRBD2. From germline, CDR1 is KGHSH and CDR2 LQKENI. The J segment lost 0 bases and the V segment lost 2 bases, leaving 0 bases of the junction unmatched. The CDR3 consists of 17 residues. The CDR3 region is CASSPGTSGTNTGELFF. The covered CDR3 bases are TGTGCCAGCTCACCAGGGACTAGCGGGACGAACACCGGGGAG.

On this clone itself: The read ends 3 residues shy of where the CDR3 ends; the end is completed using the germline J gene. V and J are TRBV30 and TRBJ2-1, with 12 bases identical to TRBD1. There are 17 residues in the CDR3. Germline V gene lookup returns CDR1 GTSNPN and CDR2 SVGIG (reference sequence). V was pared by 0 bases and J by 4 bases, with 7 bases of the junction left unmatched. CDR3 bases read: TGTGCCTGGAGTGTAGCCCCGGGACAGGGGGCGTACAATGAG. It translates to CAWSVAPGQGAYNE. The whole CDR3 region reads CAWSVAPGQGAYNEQFF. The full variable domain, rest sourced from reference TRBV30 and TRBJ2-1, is SQTIHQWPATLVQPVGSPLSLECTVEGTSNPNLYWYRQAAGRGLQLLFYSVGIGQISSEVPQNLSASRPQDRQFILSSKKLLLSDSGFYLCAWSVAPGQGAYNEQFFGPGTRLTVL.

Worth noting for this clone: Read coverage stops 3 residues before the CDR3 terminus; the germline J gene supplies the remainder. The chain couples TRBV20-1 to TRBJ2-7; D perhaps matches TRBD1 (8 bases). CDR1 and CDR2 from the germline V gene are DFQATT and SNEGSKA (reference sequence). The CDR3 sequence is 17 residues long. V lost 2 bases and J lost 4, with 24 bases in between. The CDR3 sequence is CSARSTGGGFTPYEQYF. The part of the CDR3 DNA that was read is TGCAGTGCTAGATCCACAGGGGGAGGGTTTACCCCGTACGAG.